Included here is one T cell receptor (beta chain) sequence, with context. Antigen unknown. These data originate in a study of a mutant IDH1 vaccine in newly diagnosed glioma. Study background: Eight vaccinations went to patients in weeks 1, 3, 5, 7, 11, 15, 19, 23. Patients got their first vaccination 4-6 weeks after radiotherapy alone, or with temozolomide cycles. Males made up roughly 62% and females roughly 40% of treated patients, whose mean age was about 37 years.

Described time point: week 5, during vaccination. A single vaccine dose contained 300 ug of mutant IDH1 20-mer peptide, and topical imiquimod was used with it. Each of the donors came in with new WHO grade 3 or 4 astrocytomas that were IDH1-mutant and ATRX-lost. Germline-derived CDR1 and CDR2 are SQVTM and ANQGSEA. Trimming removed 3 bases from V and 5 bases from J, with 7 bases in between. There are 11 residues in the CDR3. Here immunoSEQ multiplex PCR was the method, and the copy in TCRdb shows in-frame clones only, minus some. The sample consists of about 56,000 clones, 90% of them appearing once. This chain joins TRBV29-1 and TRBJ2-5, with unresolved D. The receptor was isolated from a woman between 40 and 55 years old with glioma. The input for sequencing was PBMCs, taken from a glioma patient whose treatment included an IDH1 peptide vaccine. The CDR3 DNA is TGCAGCGTTGAGGCAGTGGAGACCCAGTACTTC. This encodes CSVEAVETQYF.